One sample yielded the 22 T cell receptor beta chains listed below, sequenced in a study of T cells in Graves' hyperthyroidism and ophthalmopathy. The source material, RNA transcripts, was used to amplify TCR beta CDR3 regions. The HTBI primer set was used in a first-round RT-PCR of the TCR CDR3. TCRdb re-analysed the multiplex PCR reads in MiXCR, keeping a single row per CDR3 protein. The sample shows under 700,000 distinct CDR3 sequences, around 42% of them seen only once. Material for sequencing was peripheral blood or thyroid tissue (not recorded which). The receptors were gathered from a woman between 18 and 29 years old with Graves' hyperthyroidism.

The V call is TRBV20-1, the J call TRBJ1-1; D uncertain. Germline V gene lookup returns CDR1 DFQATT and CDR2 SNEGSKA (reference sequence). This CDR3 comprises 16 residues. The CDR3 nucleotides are TGCAGCTCCACCCACTTTGGACGGACCATGAACACTGAAGCTTTCTTT. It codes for CSSTHFGRTMNTEAFF.

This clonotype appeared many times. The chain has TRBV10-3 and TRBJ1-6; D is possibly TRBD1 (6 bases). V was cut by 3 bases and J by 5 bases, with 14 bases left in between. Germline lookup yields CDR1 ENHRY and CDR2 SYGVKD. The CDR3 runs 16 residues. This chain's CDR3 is CAISDNWGTHNSPLHF. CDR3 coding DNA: TGTGCCATCAGTGATAATTGGGGGACACATAATTCACCCCTCCACTTT.

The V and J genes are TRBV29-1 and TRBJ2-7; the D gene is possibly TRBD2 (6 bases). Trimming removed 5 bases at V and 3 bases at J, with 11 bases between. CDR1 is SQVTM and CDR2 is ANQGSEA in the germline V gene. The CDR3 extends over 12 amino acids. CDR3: CSVSDGGYEQYF. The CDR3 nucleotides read TGCAGCGTTAGCGACGGGGGCTACGAGCAGTACTTC.

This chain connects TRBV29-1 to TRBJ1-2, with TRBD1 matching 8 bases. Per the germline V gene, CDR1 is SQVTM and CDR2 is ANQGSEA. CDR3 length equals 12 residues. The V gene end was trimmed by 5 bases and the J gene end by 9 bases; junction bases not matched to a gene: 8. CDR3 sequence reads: CSVSDRVESYTF. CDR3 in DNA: TGCAGCGTTTCGGACAGGGTCGAAAGCTACACCTTC.

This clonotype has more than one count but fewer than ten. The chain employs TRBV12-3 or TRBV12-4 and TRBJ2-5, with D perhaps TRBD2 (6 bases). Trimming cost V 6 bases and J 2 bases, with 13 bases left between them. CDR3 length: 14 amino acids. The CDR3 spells CASRRSGGQETQYF. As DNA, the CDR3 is TGTGCCAGCAGACGTAGCGGAGGGCAAGAGACCCAGTACTTC.

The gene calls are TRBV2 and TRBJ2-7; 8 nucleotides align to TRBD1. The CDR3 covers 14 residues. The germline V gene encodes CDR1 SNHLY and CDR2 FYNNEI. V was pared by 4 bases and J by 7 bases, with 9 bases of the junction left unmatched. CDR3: CASSGGQADNEQYF. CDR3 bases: TGTGCCAGCAGTGGGGGACAGGCCGACAATGAGCAGTACTTC.

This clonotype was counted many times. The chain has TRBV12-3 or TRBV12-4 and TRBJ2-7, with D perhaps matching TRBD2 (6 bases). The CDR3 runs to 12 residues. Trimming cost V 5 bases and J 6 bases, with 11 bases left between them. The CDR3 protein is CASSEREVEQYF. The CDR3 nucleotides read TGTGCCAGCAGTGAGAGGGAGGTCGAGCAGTACTTC.

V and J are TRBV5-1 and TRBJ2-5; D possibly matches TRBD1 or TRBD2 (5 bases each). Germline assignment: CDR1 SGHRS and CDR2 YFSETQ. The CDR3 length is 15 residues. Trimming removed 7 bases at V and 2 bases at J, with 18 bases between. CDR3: CASHRGEGYQETQYF. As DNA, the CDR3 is TGCGCCAGCCACCGGGGAGAGGGGTATCAAGAGACCCAGTACTTC.

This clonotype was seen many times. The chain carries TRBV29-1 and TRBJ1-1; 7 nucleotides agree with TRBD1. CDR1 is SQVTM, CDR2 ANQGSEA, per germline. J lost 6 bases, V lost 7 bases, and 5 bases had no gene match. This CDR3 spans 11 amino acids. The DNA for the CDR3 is TGCAGCGGCCGACAGGGTGCTGAAGCTTTCTTT. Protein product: CSGRQGAEAFF.

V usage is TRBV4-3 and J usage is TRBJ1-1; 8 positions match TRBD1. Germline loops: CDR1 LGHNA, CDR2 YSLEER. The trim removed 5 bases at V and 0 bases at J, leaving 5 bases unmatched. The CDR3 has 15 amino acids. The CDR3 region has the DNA TGCGCCAGCAGCATACGACAGGGGATGAACACTGAAGCTTTCTTT. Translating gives CASSIRQGMNTEAFF.

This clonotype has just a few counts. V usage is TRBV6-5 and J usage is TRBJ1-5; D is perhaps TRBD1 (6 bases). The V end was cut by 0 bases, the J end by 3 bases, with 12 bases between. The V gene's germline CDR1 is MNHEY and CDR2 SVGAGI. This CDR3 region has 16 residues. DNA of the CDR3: TGTGCCAGCAGTTACTCGACACAGGGCCCCAATCAGCCCCAGCATTTT. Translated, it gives CASSYSTQGPNQPQHF.

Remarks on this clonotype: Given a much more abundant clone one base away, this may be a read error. The CDR3 coding sequence is TGTGTCAGGAGGAGCGCTGGGTCAGAGACCCAGTACTTC. It is translated as CVRRSAGSETQYF. The rearrangement uses TRBV7-9 and TRBJ2-5; maybe TRBD2 (5 bases). The germline V gene encodes CDR1 SEHNR and CDR2 FQNEAQ (reference sequence). The CDR3 is 13 amino acids.

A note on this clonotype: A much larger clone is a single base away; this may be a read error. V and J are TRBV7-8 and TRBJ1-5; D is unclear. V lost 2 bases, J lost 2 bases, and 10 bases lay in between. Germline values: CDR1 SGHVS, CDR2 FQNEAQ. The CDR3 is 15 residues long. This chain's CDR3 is CASSLYAGGNQPQHF. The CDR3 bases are TGTGCCAGCAGCTTATACGCCGGGGGCAATCAGCCCCAGCATTTT. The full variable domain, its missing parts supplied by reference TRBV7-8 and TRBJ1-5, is GAGVSQSPRYKVAKRGQDVALRCDPISGHVSLFWYQQALGQGPEFLTYFQNEAQLDKSGLPSDRFFAERPEGSVSTLKIQRTQQEDSAVYLCASSLYAGGNQPQHFGDGTRLSIL.

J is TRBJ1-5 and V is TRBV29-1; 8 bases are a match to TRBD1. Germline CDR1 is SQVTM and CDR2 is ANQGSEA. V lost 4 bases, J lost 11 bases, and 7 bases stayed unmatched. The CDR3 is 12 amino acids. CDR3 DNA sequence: TGCAGCGTTGGGACAGGGCAAGAGACCCAGCATTTT. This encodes CSVGTGQETQHF.

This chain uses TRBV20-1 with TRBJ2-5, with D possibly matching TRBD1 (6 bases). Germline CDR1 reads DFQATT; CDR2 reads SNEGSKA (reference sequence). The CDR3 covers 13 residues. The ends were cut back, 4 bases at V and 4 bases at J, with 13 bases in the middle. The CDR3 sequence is CSAKQGHVETQYF. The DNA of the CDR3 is TGCAGTGCTAAACAGGGACATGTAGAGACCCAGTACTTC.

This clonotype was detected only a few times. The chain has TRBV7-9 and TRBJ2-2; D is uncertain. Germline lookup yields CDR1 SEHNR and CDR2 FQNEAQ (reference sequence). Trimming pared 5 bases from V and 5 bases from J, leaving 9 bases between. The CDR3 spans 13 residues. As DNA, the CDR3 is TGTGCCAGCAGCCCTCGAGAGACCGGGGAGCTGTTTTTT. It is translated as CASSPRETGELFF.

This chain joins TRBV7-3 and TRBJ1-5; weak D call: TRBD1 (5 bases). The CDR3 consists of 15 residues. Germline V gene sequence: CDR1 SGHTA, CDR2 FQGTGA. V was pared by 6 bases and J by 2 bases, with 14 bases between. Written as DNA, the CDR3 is TGTGCCAGCAGTAAGGGACGGGTTGGCAATCAGCCCCAGCATTTT. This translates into CASSKGRVGNQPQHF. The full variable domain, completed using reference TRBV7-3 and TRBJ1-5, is GAGVSQTPSNKVTEKGKYVELRCDPISGHTALYWYRQSLGQGPEFLIYFQGTGAADDSGLPNDRFFAVRPEGSVSTLKIQRTERGDSAVYLCASSKGRVGNQPQHFGDGTRLSIL.

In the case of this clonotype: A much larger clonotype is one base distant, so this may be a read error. The CDR3 nucleotides read TGTGCCAGCAGTCGAATCCGGGCGGATCAGCCCCAGCATTTT. As protein: CASSRIRADQPQHF. V usage is TRBV2 and J usage is TRBJ1-5, with D unresolved. This CDR3 has 14 residues. The germline V gene has CDR1 SNHLY and CDR2 FYNNEI. The germline V and J ends were trimmed by 5 bases and 5 bases, with 13 bases remaining between them.

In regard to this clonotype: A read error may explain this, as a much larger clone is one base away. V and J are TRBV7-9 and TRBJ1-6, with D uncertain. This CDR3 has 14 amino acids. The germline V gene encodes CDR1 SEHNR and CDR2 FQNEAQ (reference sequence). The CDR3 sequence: CAGSLGSYNSPLHF. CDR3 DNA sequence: TGTGCCGGCAGCTTAGGGAGCTATAATTCACCCCTCCACTTT.

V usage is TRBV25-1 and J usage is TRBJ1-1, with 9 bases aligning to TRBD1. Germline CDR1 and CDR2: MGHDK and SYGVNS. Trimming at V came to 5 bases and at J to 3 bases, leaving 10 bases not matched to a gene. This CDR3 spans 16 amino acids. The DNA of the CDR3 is TGTGCCAGCAGTAAACGGACAGGGGCTAAGGACACTGAAGCTTTCTTT. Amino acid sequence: CASSKRTGAKDTEAFF.

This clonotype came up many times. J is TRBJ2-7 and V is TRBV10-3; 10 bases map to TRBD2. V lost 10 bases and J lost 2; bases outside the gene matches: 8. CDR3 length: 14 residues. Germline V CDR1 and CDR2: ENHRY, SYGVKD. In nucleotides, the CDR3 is TGTGCCAGCAGCTCAGCGGGAGGGACCTACGAGCAGTACTTC. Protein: CASSSAGGTYEQYF.

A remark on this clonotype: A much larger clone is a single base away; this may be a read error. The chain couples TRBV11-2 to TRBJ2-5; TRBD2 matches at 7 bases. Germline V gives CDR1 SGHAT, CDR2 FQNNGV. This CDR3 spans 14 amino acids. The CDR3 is CASSLALAEETQHF. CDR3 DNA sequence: TGTGCCAGCAGCTTAGCGCTAGCGGAAGAGACCCAGCACTTC.